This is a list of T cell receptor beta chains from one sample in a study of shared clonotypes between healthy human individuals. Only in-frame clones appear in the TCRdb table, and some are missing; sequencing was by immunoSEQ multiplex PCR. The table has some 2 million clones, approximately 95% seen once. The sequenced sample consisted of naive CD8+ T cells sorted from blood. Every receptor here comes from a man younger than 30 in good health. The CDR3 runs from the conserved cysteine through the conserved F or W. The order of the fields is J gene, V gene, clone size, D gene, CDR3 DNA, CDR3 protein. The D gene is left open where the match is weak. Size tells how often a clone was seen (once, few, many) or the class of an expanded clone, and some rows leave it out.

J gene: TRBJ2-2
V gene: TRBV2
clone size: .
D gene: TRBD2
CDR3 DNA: TGTGCCAGCAGTGATCGGGAGGTCAACACCGGGGAGCTGTTTTTT
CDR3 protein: CASSDREVNTGELFF

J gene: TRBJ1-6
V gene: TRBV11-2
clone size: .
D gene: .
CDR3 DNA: TGTGCCAGCAGCTTAGGTCACTCACCCCTCCACTTT
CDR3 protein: CASSLGHSPLHF

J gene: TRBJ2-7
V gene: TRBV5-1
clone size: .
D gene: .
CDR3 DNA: TGCGCCAGCAGCTTAGGTAGCCGGGCCTACGAGCAGTACTTC
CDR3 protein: CASSLGSRAYEQYF

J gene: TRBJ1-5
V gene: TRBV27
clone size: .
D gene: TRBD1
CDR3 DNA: TGTGCCAGCAGTTCGTCGACAGGGGGGAGCCAGCCCCAGCATTTT
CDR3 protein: CASSSSTGGSQPQHF

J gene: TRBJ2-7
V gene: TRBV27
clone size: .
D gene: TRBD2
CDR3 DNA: TGTGCCAGCAGAGGACTAGCGGGAATTTACGAGCAGTACTTC
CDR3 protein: CASRGLAGIYEQYF

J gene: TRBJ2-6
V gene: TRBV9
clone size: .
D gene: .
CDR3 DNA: TGTGCCAGCAGCGGACTAGGATCCCTCTCTGGGGCCAACGTCCTGACTTTC
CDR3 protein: CASSGLGSLSGANVLTF

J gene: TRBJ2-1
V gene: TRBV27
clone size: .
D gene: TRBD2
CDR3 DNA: TGTGCCAGCAGAGGCGGGAGCAGCTCCTACAATGAGCAGTTCTTC
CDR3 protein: CASRGGSSSYNEQFF

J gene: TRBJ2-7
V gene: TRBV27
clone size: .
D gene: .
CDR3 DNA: TGTGCCAGCAGTTTAATGGCAGGGGTGGTCGAGCAGTACTTC
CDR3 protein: CASSLMAGVVEQYF

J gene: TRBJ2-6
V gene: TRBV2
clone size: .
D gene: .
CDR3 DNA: TGTGCCAGCAGTGATAGGGTCTCTGGGGCCAACGTCCTGACTTTC
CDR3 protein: CASSDRVSGANVLTF

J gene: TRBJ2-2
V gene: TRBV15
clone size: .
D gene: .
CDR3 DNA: TGTGCCACCAGCCCCGGGGCCCCAATAGACACCGGGGAGCTGTTTTTT
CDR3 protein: CATSPGAPIDTGELFF

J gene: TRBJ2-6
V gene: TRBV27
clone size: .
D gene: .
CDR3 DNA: TGTGCCAGCAGTCGCCTCGCCCCCGTTGGGGCCAACGTCCTGACTTTC
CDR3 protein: CASSRLAPVGANVLTF

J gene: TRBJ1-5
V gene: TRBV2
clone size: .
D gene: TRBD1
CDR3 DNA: TGTGCCAGCAGTCATGGACAGGGAGATCAGCCCCAGCATTTT
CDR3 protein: CASSHGQGDQPQHF

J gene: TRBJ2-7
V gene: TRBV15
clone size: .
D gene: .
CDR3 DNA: TGTGCCACCAGCAGTGAAGGTCTCTACGAGCAGTACTTC
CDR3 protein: CATSSEGLYEQYF

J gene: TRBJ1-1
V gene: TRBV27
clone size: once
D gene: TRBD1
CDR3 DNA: TGTGCCAGCAGTTTATTAATGGGACAGGAGGATGAAGCTTTCTTT
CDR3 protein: CASSLLMGQEDEAFF

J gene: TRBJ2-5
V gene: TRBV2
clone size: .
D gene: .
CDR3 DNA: TGTGCCAGCAGTGGCCTCGGGGCGGTGGAGACCCAGTACTTC
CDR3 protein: CASSGLGAVETQYF

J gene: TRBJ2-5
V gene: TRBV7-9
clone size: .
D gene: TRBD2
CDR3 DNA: TGTGCCAGCAGCTTAGGTCCCGGACTAGCGGGAGTGATTGGGGAGACCCAGTACTTC
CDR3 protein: CASSLGPGLAGVIGETQYF

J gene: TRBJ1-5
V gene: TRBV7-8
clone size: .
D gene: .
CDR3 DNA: TGTGCCAGCAGCAGCGAAGGTCAGCCCCAGCATTTT
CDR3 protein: CASSSEGQPQHF

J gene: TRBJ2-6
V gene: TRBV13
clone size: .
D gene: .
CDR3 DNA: TGTGCCAGCAGCTCCCTGATCTCTGGGGCCAACGTCCTGACTTTC
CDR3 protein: CASSSLISGANVLTF

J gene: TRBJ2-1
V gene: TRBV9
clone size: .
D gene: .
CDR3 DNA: TGTGCCAGCAGCCCATCTGGGAATGAGCAGTTCTTC
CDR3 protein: CASSPSGNEQFF

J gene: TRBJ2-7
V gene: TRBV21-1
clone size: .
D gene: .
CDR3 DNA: TGTGCCAGCAGCAAAGAAGGGCCAAGCTCCTACGAGCAGTACTTC
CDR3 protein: CASSKEGPSSYEQYF

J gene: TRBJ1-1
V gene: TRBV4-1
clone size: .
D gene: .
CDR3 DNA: TGCGCCAGCAGCCAGGCCGGGAAACACACTGAAGCTTTCTTT
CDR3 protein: CASSQAGKHTEAFF

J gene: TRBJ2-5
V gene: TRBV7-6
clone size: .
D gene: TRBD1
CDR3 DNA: TGTGCCAGCAGCTTAGAAATACAGGGGGCGACAGAAGAGACCCAGTACTTC
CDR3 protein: CASSLEIQGATEETQYF

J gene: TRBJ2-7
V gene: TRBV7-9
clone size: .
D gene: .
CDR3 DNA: TGTGCCAGCAGCTTACCCGAGGCCGGACAGTCCTACGAGCAGTACTTC
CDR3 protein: CASSLPEAGQSYEQYF

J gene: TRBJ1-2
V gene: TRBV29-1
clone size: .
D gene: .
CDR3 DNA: TGCAGCGTTGCCAGGGGAGGTAACTATGGCTACACCTTC
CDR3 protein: CSVARGGNYGYTF

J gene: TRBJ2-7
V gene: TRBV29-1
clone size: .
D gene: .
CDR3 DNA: TGCAGCGTTGAAGATCAAGAGGCTGGGTACGAGCAGTACTTC
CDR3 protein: CSVEDQEAGYEQYF

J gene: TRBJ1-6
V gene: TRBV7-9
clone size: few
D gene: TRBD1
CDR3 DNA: TGTGCCAGCAGCTTATCGACAGGGAGCTCCTATAATTCACCCCTCCACTTT
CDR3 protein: CASSLSTGSSYNSPLHF

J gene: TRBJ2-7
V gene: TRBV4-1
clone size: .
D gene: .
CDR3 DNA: TGCGCCAGCACCTTAAATCCAGGGTCCGAGCAGTACTTC
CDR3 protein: CASTLNPGSEQYF

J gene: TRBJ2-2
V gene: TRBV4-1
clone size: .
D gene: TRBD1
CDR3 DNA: TGCGCCAGCAGCCAAGTCACAGGGGACACCGGGGAGCTGTTTTTT
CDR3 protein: CASSQVTGDTGELFF

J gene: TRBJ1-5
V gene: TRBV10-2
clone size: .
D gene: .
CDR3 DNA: TGCGCCAGCAGTGAAGAGGGCAGGTCGTATGGTCAGCCCCAGCATTTT
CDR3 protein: CASSEEGRSYGQPQHF